This passage covers 25 T cell receptor beta chains from one sample sequenced in a study of cytomegalovirus exposure and HLA in healthy donors. PCR involved 60 Vbeta and 13 Jbeta primers. Generated by immunoSEQ multiplex PCR, the TCRdb table keeps only in-frame clones and is missing some. Here the sample spans 170,000 or so clones, roughly 80% being singletons. The sequencing input was PBMCs. These receptors came from a man younger than 35 in good health and CMV-seronegative.

To note about this clone: One end of the junction varies from germline; a read error may be responsible. The V and J genes are TRBV7-9 and TRBJ2-7; the D gene is possibly TRBD1 (6 bases). The CDR3 runs 12 residues. In germline, CDR1 is SEHNR, CDR2 FQNEAQ (reference sequence). The CDR3: CSSSLGTPEQYF. The DNA of the CDR3 is TGTTCCAGCAGCTTAGGGACACCCGAGCAGTACTTC.

Remarks on this clone: The junction departs from germline at one end; a sequencing error may be responsible. The chain links TRBV7-9 to TRBJ2-7; D possibly corresponds to TRBD1 (5 bases). Germline assignment: CDR1 SEHNR and CDR2 FQNEAQ (reference sequence). There are 13 residues in the CDR3. The DNA of the CDR3 is TGTTCCAGCAGCGAGACAGCTACCTACGAGCAGTACTTC. Its protein is CSSSETATYEQYF. Full variable domain (rest looked up from reference TRBV7-9 and TRBJ2-7): DTGVSQNPRHKITKRGQNVTFRCDPISEHNRLYWYRQTLGQGPEFLTYFQNEAQLEKSRLLSDRFSAERPKGSFSTLEIQRTEQGDSAMYLCSSSETATYEQYFGPGTRLTVT.

The chain has TRBV5-1 and TRBJ1-5, with 7 bases that match TRBD1. This CDR3 comprises 12 residues. V trimming: 0 bases; J trimming: 10 bases; junction bases outside the gene matches: 1. In germline, CDR1 is SGHRS, CDR2 YFSETQ. The CDR3 DNA sequence: TGCGCCAGCAGCTTGGGAGGGGGCCCCCAGCATTTT. It is translated as CASSLGGGPQHF.

The genes are TRBV30 and TRBJ2-2, with TRBD1 as a possible D gene (6 bases). This CDR3 contains 13 residues. CDR1 is GTSNPN and CDR2 is SVGIG in the germline V gene (reference sequence). The V end was cut by 0 bases, the J end by 8 bases, with 10 bases between. The CDR3 region is CAWSVLGAGELFF. The CDR3 DNA is TGTGCCTGGAGTGTACTGGGGGCAGGGGAGCTGTTTTTT.

The genes are TRBV18 and TRBJ2-7; weak D call: TRBD1 (5 bases). The CDR3 contains 13 residues. The germline CDR1 and CDR2 sequences are KGHSH and LQKENI. Deletions cut 2 bases from V and 2 bases from J, with 7 bases between. DNA for the CDR3: TGTGCCAGCTCACCAGACAGTCCCTACGAGCAGTACTTC. Its translation is CASSPDSPYEQYF.

J is TRBJ2-5 and V is TRBV4-2; D is possibly TRBD1 (6 bases). The germline gives CDR1 LGHNA, CDR2 YNFKEQ. This CDR3 has 15 amino acids. Deletions cut 3 bases from V and 5 bases from J, with 16 bases between. CDR3: CASSQEDRLGETQYF. CDR3 nucleotide sequence: TGTGCCAGCAGCCAGGAAGACAGGTTAGGGGAGACCCAGTACTTC.

The V gene is TRBV10-3, the J gene TRBJ2-3, with TRBD1 identical over 9 bases. The germline V gene has CDR1 ENHRY and CDR2 SYGVKD. V dropped 5 bases and J dropped 2; count of bases not matched to a gene: 20. The CDR3 has 20 residues. CDR3 in DNA: TGTGCCATCAGTAACCCGGTGGGACAGGGAAAGTGGGGGACCACAGATACGCAGTATTTT. This translates into CAISNPVGQGKWGTTDTQYF.

This rearrangement joins TRBV9 to TRBJ1-3, with TRBD1 matching over 9 bases. Germline V gene data show CDR1 as SGDLS and CDR2 as YYNGEE. V lost 4 bases and J lost 1; bases outside the gene matches: 6. The CDR3 length is 16 residues. The CDR3 region is CASSTYDRGSGNTIYF. CDR3 DNA: TGTGCCAGCAGCACATACGACAGGGGGTCTGGAAACACCATATATTTT.

This chain joins TRBV6-1 and TRBJ2-7; 8 positions agree with TRBD2. The V gene's germline CDR1 is MNHNS and CDR2 SASEGT. This CDR3 contains 13 residues. Trimming at V came to 7 bases and at J to 4 bases, leaving 6 bases not matched to a gene. The CDR3 is CASMGSGTYEQYF. CDR3 nucleotides: TGTGCCAGCATGGGTAGCGGGACTTACGAGCAGTACTTC.

The V and J genes are TRBV11-2 and TRBJ2-7; no firm D call. From germline, CDR1 is SGHAT and CDR2 FQNNGV. CDR3 size: 14 residues. Trimming pared 0 bases from V and 4 bases from J, leaving 10 bases between. CDR3 sequence: CASSLDPDYYEQYF. The CDR3 region has the DNA TGTGCCAGCAGCTTAGATCCAGATTATTACGAGCAGTACTTC.

The chain has TRBV7-2 and TRBJ2-1, with a tentative D call TRBD2 (6 bases). CDR3 length: 14 residues. Trimming stripped 4 bases from V and 8 bases from J, with 15 bases between. The germline V gene has CDR1 SGHTA and CDR2 FQGNSA. The CDR3 nucleotides read TGTGCCAGCAGCTACCAGGTATCGGGAGATGAGCAGTTCTTC. This translates into CASSYQVSGDEQFF.

For the CDR3, the DNA is TGCGCCAGCAGTGAGTCGGGGACAGGGGGCGGCCTCGGGGGCTACACCTTC. The encoded protein is CASSESGTGGGLGGYTF. The chain recombines TRBV10-2 with TRBJ1-2; 12 bases are shared with TRBD1. The V gene end was trimmed by 0 bases and the J gene end by 8 bases; junction bases not matched to a gene: 10. This CDR3 is 17 amino acids long. Germline V gene lookup returns CDR1 WSHSY and CDR2 SAAADI.

The chain combines TRBV29-1 with TRBJ2-7; 8 bases are a match to TRBD1. The V and J ends lost 5 bases and 2 bases, in that order; junction bases with no gene match: 8. Germline V gives CDR1 SQVTM, CDR2 ANQGSEA. This CDR3 has 14 amino acids. The CDR3 nucleotides are TGCAGCGTTATGGACAGGGCAAGGACCTACGAGCAGTACTTC. Its protein product is CSVMDRARTYEQYF.

The DNA for the CDR3 is TGTGCCAGTAGCGCGGGGGGACTAATTAATGAGCAGTTCTTC. This sequence encodes CASSAGGLINEQFF. The chain uses TRBV19 and TRBJ2-1, with TRBD2 identical over 8 bases. Per germline, CDR1 LNHDA and CDR2 SQIVND (reference sequence). V shed 6 bases and J 7 bases; nucleotides not matched to a gene: 8. The length of the CDR3 is 14 residues.

The DNA for the CDR3 is TGCAGCGGGGGACACCTCTATGGCTACACCTTC. This sequence encodes CSGGHLYGYTF. The V gene is TRBV29-1, the J gene TRBJ1-2, with D possibly being TRBD1 (6 bases). Deletions cut 7 bases from V and 4 bases from J, with 10 bases between. This CDR3 region has 11 residues. The germline V gene has CDR1 SQVTM and CDR2 ANQGSEA.

The rearrangement uses TRBV5-6 and TRBJ2-5; 7 bases are shared with TRBD2. The CDR3 is 14 residues long. The V gene end was trimmed by 0 bases and the J gene end by 4 bases; junction bases not matched to a gene: 3. Germline lookup yields CDR1 SGHDT and CDR2 YYEEEE. CDR3 amino acids: CASSLDGLGETQYF. The CDR3 bases are TGTGCCAGCAGCTTGGACGGACTAGGAGAGACCCAGTACTTC.

The chain employs TRBV9 and TRBJ1-2, with D maybe TRBD1 (5 bases). The germline gives CDR1 SGDLS, CDR2 YYNGEE. V lost 4 bases and J lost 4, with 14 bases in between. The CDR3 runs 14 residues. CDR3 coding DNA: TGTGCCAGCAGCTCAACCGACAGTCGCTATGGCTACACCTTC. It specifies CASSSTDSRYGYTF.

The chain joins TRBV25-1 to TRBJ1-1; D gene ambiguous. Germline CDR1 is MGHDK and CDR2 is SYGVNS. The V end lost 7 bases, the J end lost 1 base, and 19 bases lay between the germline ends. The CDR3 covers 16 residues. CDR3: CASNSADGNPNTEAFF. The CDR3 nucleotides read TGTGCCAGCAATAGTGCCGACGGGAACCCGAACACTGAAGCTTTCTTT.

The chain carries TRBV5-1 and TRBJ2-7; 7 positions match TRBD2. With V trimmed by 2 bases and J by 3 bases, 5 bases remained unmatched. This CDR3 comprises 14 residues. CDR1 SGHRS and CDR2 YFSETQ come from the germline V gene. Here the CDR3 reads CASSFRAGDYEQYF. As DNA, the CDR3 is TGCGCCAGCAGCTTTCGGGCGGGGGACTACGAGCAGTACTTC.

J is TRBJ2-1 and V is TRBV27; D possibly corresponds to TRBD2 (6 bases). CDR1 MNHEY and CDR2 SMNVEV come from the germline V gene (reference sequence). There are 13 residues in the CDR3. V dropped 8 bases and J dropped 5 bases, with 13 bases sitting between them. CDR3 in DNA: TGTGCCAGCCGGGACTTGGAAGACAATGAGCAGTTCTTC. It yields the protein CASRDLEDNEQFF.

The chain is built from TRBV4-1 and TRBJ2-6, with 7 bases fitting TRBD1. V dropped 0 bases and J dropped 0; count of bases not matched to a gene: 5. Germline V CDR1 and CDR2: MGHRA, YSYEKL. This CDR3 has 18 amino acids. The CDR3 bases are TGCGCCAGCAGCCAAGACGGGTCAGGGGGCTCTGGGGCCAACGTCCTGACTTTC. Its translation is CASSQDGSGGSGANVLTF.

This sequence joins TRBV18 and TRBJ2-2; TRBD2 agrees at 8 bases. Looked up from germline, CDR1 is KGHSH and CDR2 is LQKENI. The CDR3 extends over 16 amino acids. The junction had 11 bases not matched to a gene; V was cut back by 4 bases and J by 7 bases. This chain's CDR3 is CASSRNREGRGGELFF. CDR3 nucleotide sequence: TGTGCCAGCTCACGTAATCGGGAGGGCCGCGGCGGGGAGCTGTTTTTT.

V and J are TRBV6-5 and TRBJ2-3; 8 bases map to TRBD2. CDR3 size: 16 residues. V lost 2 bases and J lost 6; bases outside the gene matches: 10. Germline CDR1 reads MNHEY; CDR2 reads SVGAGI. The CDR3 protein is CASSYEREYPPDTQYF. CDR3 nucleotides: TGTGCCAGCAGTTACGAGCGGGAGTACCCACCGGATACGCAGTATTTT.

J is TRBJ2-2 and V is TRBV29-1, with 10 nucleotides matching TRBD1. CDR1 SQVTM and CDR2 ANQGSEA come from the germline V gene. The CDR3 spans 13 residues. Unmatched junction bases numbered 4, after V lost 6 bases and J lost 6 bases. CDR3 nucleotides: TGCAGCGTACGGACAGGGGGGCCCGGGGAGCTGTTTTTT. This translates into CSVRTGGPGELFF.

The rearrangement joins TRBV28 to TRBJ2-4; 9 bases line up with TRBD1. CDR3 length: 14 amino acids. CDR1 and CDR2 from the germline V gene are MDHEN and SYDVKM. J gave up 3 bases and V 5 bases, and 2 bases lay outside the gene matches. CDR3 nucleotide sequence: TGTGCCAGCAGTCGACAGGGGGGCAAAAACATTCAGTACTTC. This gives the protein CASSRQGGKNIQYF.